Below, one TCR beta chain is given with its context. No cognate antigen has been identified for it. It has no much larger one-base neighbor in the sample; base qualities were not kept. The CDR3 covers 15 residues, taking in both the cysteine and the phenylalanine. CDR3 DNA is the only sequence kept; it has 45 bases, read in frame from the first base. The germline V gene sets CDR1 to SGHRS and CDR2 to YFSETQ. A distance of 22 bases separates the germline ends of V and J, which lose 7 bases and 6 bases respectively. The receptor library was made with the immunoSEQ multiplex PCR assay. The multiplex PCR relied on a mix of 60 forward primers for TCR Vbeta segments and 13 reverse primers for TCR Jbeta segments. The CDR3 region of rearranged TCR beta genes was amplified from genomic DNA by a multiplex PCR assay. Amplified TCR beta libraries were sequenced as 87-base-pair reads on the Illumina HiSeq System. Turning to the authors' computational methods: A later analysis counted about 80 million unique TCR beta chains across the 666 repertoires, and 9 million to 14 million of these chains were shared by at least two donors. Raw reads were error-corrected and collapsed into unique sequences by a nearest-neighbor algorithm in which closely related sequences were merged to remove PCR and sequencing errors. CDR3 sequences were aligned to IMGT reference sequences to assign V, D and J gene segments. For a sequence to be retained, at least a six-nucleotide match to both a V gene segment and a J gene segment was required. Rearrangements were classified as productive when the CDR3 lacked stop codons and remained in frame with V and J, and all other rearrangements were classified as non-productive. CDR3 was defined according to IMGT convention as the region running from the second conserved V-encoded cysteine to the conserved J-encoded phenylalanine. In an earlier analysis of some 550 of the donors, sequences lacking an unambiguous match to a single V gene segment were excluded. In an earlier analysis of 587 of the donors, a V segment was called functional when productive rearrangements were above 56.7%, and segregating when the standard deviation between donors exceeded 5%. A statistical classification framework was built to diagnose cytomegalovirus status from the catalog of TCR beta chain sequences. A later analysis assigned V and J genes by comparing TCR nucleotide sequences with IMGT/GENE-DB human TR gene sequences. Using the TCRdist pipeline, a later analysis assigned CDR3 sequences along with most-parsimonious VDJ recombination scenarios. In a later analysis, each TCR beta chain was defined by its CDR3 amino acid sequence together with its V-gene family, and reads without a unique V-gene family were excluded. In a later analysis, around 600 highly shared, low-generation-probability nucleotide sequences were removed to address suspected cross-contamination and a sequencing artifact. For each public chain, a later analysis derived a clonal expansion index from normalized ranks of inferred template counts within each repertoire. In a later analysis, generation probabilities were computed using a VDJ recombination model fitted to out-of-frame rearrangements, and the results were checked against IGoR. A later analysis scored TCR-TCR, TCR-HLA and TCR-CMV co-occurrence with hypergeometric tests, applying a repertoire-size bias correction to TCR pairs. To estimate false discovery rates, a later analysis permuted the HLA or CMV assignments 20 times. In a later analysis, co-occurring TCRs were grouped using DBSCAN, and TCRdist sequence similarity was added for clustering within HLA-allele-positive subsets. Repertoires with fewer than 30,000 or more than 120,000 public chains were left out of co-occurrence clustering, as were roughly five repertoires with anomalous nucleotide sharing. This is the immuneACCESS table as TCRdb keeps it, with only in-frame sequences that have V and J called. A part of the clones is gone; compared with another copy, unresolved V genes explain less than half, and the rest is unexplained. That table is the source of V, J and clone size, and D and trimming were worked out from the DNA. The sample contains 110,000 or so clones, around 76% of them found a single time. Together, the top ten hold roughly 12% of the sample.

The cohort comprised under 700 healthy bone marrow donors. Cohort members were all nominally healthy when sampled, although unrecorded immune exposures were likely present. The donor was CMV seropositive and belonged to the group of 250 to 300 seropositive cohort members. Each donor provided a peripheral blood sample, and peripheral blood mononuclear cells were used for TCR beta sequencing. Genomic DNA extraction from the blood cell samples was performed with the Qiagen DNeasy Blood Extraction Kit. The data are from a study of cytomegalovirus exposure and HLA in healthy donors (dated by TCRdb to between 2016 and 2019). A note on the overall study: An earlier analysis of roughly 570 of the donors reported approximately 280 Gb of sequence data and 95 million to 140 million unique TCR beta sequences obtained from roughly 180 million T cells. An early release that covered roughly 600 HLA-typed donors contained 300 to 350 gigabases of sequencing data and 70 million to 100 million unique TCR sequences. Of the roughly 410 genotyped donors, less than 85% were placed in the genetic ancestry cluster associated with self-reported Caucasian donors. The study was designed to test whether signatures of past pathogen exposure could be identified by cataloging public T cell receptors. Using immunosequencing, the study profiled T cell repertoires from roughly 650 subjects and related those repertoires to cytomegalovirus serostatus. In addition to the first cohort of 650 to 750 subjects, a separate validation cohort of 120 different subjects was used. High-throughput TCR immunosequencing, statistical association of individual TCRs with disease status, and machine learning were combined to predict cytomegalovirus infection status. A later analysis re-analyzed previously published TCR beta repertoires from 550 to 700 donors and added high-resolution HLA genotyping to study TCR occurrence patterns. In the later analysis, no new phenotypic data were used to find candidate immune exposures; instead, reliance was placed on TCR beta sequences and their occurrence across donors. An earlier analysis of 587 of the donors used high-throughput TCR beta sequencing to judge whether each TCR beta V gene segment behaved as functional or pseudogenic. Donor age, sex, ethnicity and CMV serostatus were collected together with the repertoire data. A later genetic analysis used genome-wide SNP genotypes for about 55% of the 666 donors, treating that subset as a discovery cohort. All discovery cohort repertoires had been generated on a single sequencing platform. Class I and class II HLA loci were covered by the typing at four-digit resolution. The number of donors typed differed by locus, with roughly 620-630 for A, B, C, DRB1 and DQB1, more than 500 for DQA1, 606 for DPA1, and some 440 for DPB1. Four to six DR-DQ haplotypes were handled as single units for association and clustering because linkage in the cohort was strong. Among 398 genotyped donors of the cohort, an average of about 240,000 unique TCR beta nucleotide sequences were sequenced per donor, around 20% of them non-productive. Overall study results and their limits: Presence/absence analyses assumed roughly uniform sequencing depth across donors, an assumption that may not hold. A later analysis associated approximately 17,000 TCR beta sequences with specific HLA alleles at a false discovery rate of 0.05. The authors suggested that the approach could potentially be generalized to other disease states and immunological phenotypes. Most CMV-associated TCR beta chains appeared to be HLA-restricted in a later analysis, and the HLA associations seemed to be driven largely by CMV exposure. Compared with equally common non-associated chains, HLA-associated TCR beta chains in a later analysis were more clonally expanded and had lower generation probabilities. An association between a missense DCLRE1C variant and V-gene and J-gene trimming of TCR beta chains was found in a later genetic analysis and replicated in an independent cohort. Some IMGT-functional V segments, including TRBV6-2 and TRBV6-3, could not be distinguished by the 87-base-pair reads and were therefore excluded. Because HLA typing was unavailable for some donors at each locus, only the typed subset was used in association tests. Broadly in line with IMGT annotations, most TCR beta V segments showed up in productive rearrangements about 87% or about 30% of the time in an earlier analysis of around 600 of the donors. Linkage disequilibrium might explain the correlated functional status among segregating V segments, but an unknown experimental factor could not be excluded. The classifier was reported to diagnose cytomegalovirus status with high specificity and sensitivity in both the original and validation cohorts. The earlier analysis of nearly 600 of the donors excluded approximately 15 rarely observed V segments, including chromosome 9 orphons, because counts were too low. A group of highly shared sequence variants was considered likely to be a technical artifact of the sequencing pipeline. A further reported finding was that TCR beta sequences accurately predicted the HLA-A and HLA-B alleles for most subjects in the first cohort. In vitro tests confirmed that a few of the cytomegalovirus-associated TCR beta chains recognize cytomegalovirus antigens. The only immune exposure information available for the cohort was CMV serostatus. The cohort was sequenced for TCR beta chains only, and without alpha or paired-chain data the features that could be detected were limited. According to a later analysis, parvovirus B19, influenza, CMV and Epstein-Barr virus appeared linked to several top co-occurrence clusters. In a later genetic analysis, fewer N-insertions in productive TCRs were reported among donors in an Asian-associated ancestry cluster than the roughly 700-donor mean. Strong co-occurrence of HLA alleles, especially DR and DQ, made assigning TCR associations to individual alleles difficult. A total of 164 TCR beta chains were listed by the study as associated with cytomegalovirus. A later analysis found that TCR association rates varied across HLA loci, with DRB1 alleles showing the most associated TCRs and HLA-C alleles the fewest. While some public TCRs were present in many individuals, most TCR sequences turned up only very rarely across donors.

In this chain, TRBV5-1 is recombined with TRBJ1-2; TRBD1 is perhaps the D gene, given 5 matching bases. Source material: PBMCs. The receptor was isolated from a woman between 40 and 50 years old in good health and CMV-seropositive. CDR3 loop: CASAPLGSPRDGYTF. The nucleotide sequence is given as TGCGCCAGCGCCCCCTTGGGCTCTCCCAGGGATGGCTACACCTTC.